The 7 T cell receptor beta chains below all came from one sample that was sequenced in a study of OX40 agonist ivuxolimab in advanced cancers. Sequenced by immunoSEQ multiplex PCR; TCRdb stores in-frame clones only, minus some. The repertoire holds approximately 80,000 clones, with approximately 91% as singletons. The source was CD4+ or CD8+ T cells sorted from blood, collected in a trial of the OX40 agonist ivuxolimab. The receptors derive from an adult with an advanced solid tumor such as melanoma, head and neck, liver or kidney cancer.

The chain links TRBV7-9 to TRBJ1-3; no firm D call. The CDR3 is made up of 10 amino acids. Germline CDR1 is SEHNR and CDR2 is FQNEAQ (reference sequence). The V gene lost 4 bases and the J gene lost 6 bases, with 1 base spanning the gap. The CDR3 spells CASSSNTIYF. Written as DNA, the CDR3 is TGTGCCAGCAGCTCAAACACCATATATTTT.

The table lists this clone with a count of one. The rearrangement links TRBV5-1 to TRBJ2-2, with 7 positions matching TRBD1. Germline CDR1 reads SGHRS; CDR2 reads YFSETQ. V was pared by 0 bases and J by 5 bases, with 4 bases of the junction left unmatched. The CDR3 length is 15 residues. CDR3 residues: CASSLDSTGTGELFF. The CDR3 region has the DNA TGCGCCAGCAGCTTGGATTCGACAGGGACCGGGGAGCTGTTTTTT.

The rearrangement uses TRBV5-5 and TRBJ2-4; TRBD2 is a possible D gene (6 bases). Trimming took 5 bases from V and 0 from J, leaving 15 bases between them. Germline V gene sequence: CDR1 SGHKS, CDR2 YYEKEE (reference sequence). The CDR3 covers 16 residues. The CDR3 nucleotides read TGTGCCAGCAGGACCGACGGGGGTACAGCCAAAAACATTCAGTACTTC. Translation: CASRTDGGTAKNIQYF. The full variable domain, in which reference TRBV5-5 and TRBJ2-4 provide the parts outside the CDR3, is DAGVTQSPTHLIKTRGQQVTLRCSPISGHKSVSWYQQVLGQGPQFIFQYYEKEERGRGNFPDRFSARQFPNYSSELNVNALLLGDSALYLCASRTDGGTAKNIQYFGAGTRLSVL.

This rearrangement joins TRBV11-3 to TRBJ2-1; 7 bases are a match to TRBD2. The germline CDR1 and CDR2 sequences are SGHNT and YENEEA. The trim removed 8 bases at V and 3 bases at J, leaving 13 bases unmatched. The CDR3 runs to 16 residues. Here the CDR3 reads CASPPPGLADYNEQFF. DNA of the CDR3: TGTGCCAGCCCCCCACCCGGCCTAGCGGACTACAATGAGCAGTTCTTC. The full variable domain, completed using reference TRBV11-3 and TRBJ2-1, is EAGVVQSPRYKIIEKKQPVAFWCNPISGHNTLYWYLQNLGQGPELLIRYENEEAVDDSQLPKDRFSAERLKGVDSTLKIQPAELGDSAVYLCASPPPGLADYNEQFFGPGTRLTVL.

The chain links TRBV5-1 to TRBJ2-7, with 11 bases fitting TRBD1. The germline V gene encodes CDR1 SGHRS and CDR2 YFSETQ. The CDR3 loop spans 15 amino acids. V shed 2 bases, J shed 1 base, and the junction held 2 bases outside the gene matches. The CDR3: CASSFGTGGSYEQYF. The CDR3 region has the DNA TGCGCCAGCAGCTTCGGGACAGGGGGTTCCTACGAGCAGTACTTC.

The chain has TRBV15 and TRBJ2-5; weak D call: TRBD2 (6 bases). Germline V gene data show CDR1 as LNHNV and CDR2 as YYDKDF (reference sequence). V was clipped by 2 bases and J by 3 bases, with 10 bases between them. This CDR3 is 14 amino acids long. The CDR3 DNA sequence: TGTGCCACCAGCAGACCGGCTAGCGAAGAGACCCAGTACTTC. This codes for CATSRPASEETQYF.

V usage is TRBV9 and J usage is TRBJ1-1, with TRBD1 matching 10 bases. V lost 0 bases and J lost 3; bases outside the gene matches: 2. This CDR3 comprises 15 residues. CDR1 and CDR2 from the germline V gene are SGDLS and YYNGEE. The CDR3 DNA reads TGTGCCAGCAGCGTAGCGGACAGGGGGGACACTGAAGCTTTCTTT. Amino acids: CASSVADRGDTEAFF.